This entry lists 14 T cell receptor beta chains sequenced from one sample in a study of T cells in Graves' hyperthyroidism and ophthalmopathy. Using RNA transcripts as the source, TCR beta CDR3 regions were amplified. The HTBI primer set served for first-round RT-PCR of the TCR CDR3. Each CDR3 protein gets one entry after TCRdb re-called the multiplex PCR reads with MiXCR. The sample holds some 510,000 distinct CDR3 sequences, approximately 44% seen once. The specimen sequenced was peripheral blood or thyroid tissue (not recorded which). The source of these receptors is a woman aged 18-30 years with Graves' hyperthyroidism.

This clonotype occurred many times. CDR3 bases: TGTGCCACCAGTGCACCGGGACGGAGCAATCAGCCCCAGCATTTT. This encodes CATSAPGRSNQPQHF. The rearrangement joins TRBV24-1 to TRBJ1-5; tentatively, D is TRBD1 (5 bases). The CDR3 totals 15 residues. The V gene's germline CDR1 is KGHDR and CDR2 SFDVKD. Trimming shortened V by 5 bases and J by 1 base, and 11 bases separated the two germline ends.

This clonotype was found once. The J gene is TRBJ1-1, the V gene TRBV5-1; D gene uncertain. From germline, CDR1 is SGHRS and CDR2 YFSETQ. The V end lost 7 bases, the J end lost 3 bases, and 16 bases lay between the germline ends. The CDR3 is 14 residues long. CDR3 bases: TGCGCCAGCCAAGCGACACCCGGGGACACTGAAGCTTTCTTT. Translating gives CASQATPGDTEAFF.

The chain combines TRBV30 with TRBJ2-7, with 8 positions matching TRBD1. The CDR3 is 11 amino acids. Germline V gives CDR1 GTSNPN, CDR2 SVGIG (reference sequence). J was trimmed by 6 bases and V by 5 bases; bases with no gene match: 3. The CDR3 region is CAWVTGAEQYF. CDR3 nucleotides: TGTGCCTGGGTGACAGGGGCCGAGCAGTACTTC.

This clonotype has only a few counts. The CDR3 region is CASSLGMVSGNTIYF. The CDR3 region has the DNA TGTGCCAGCAGCTTGGGGATGGTGAGCGGAAACACCATATATTTT. The V and J genes are TRBV5-8 and TRBJ1-3; no definite D call. This CDR3 spans 15 amino acids. Germline V gene lookup returns CDR1 SGHTS and CDR2 YDEGEE. Trimming took off 0 bases at V and 4 bases at J, with 11 bases between the two ends.

This clonotype was recorded once. The chain couples TRBV11-1 to TRBJ2-7, with a possible D match to TRBD2 (5 bases). V lost 5 bases and J lost 2, with 13 bases in between. This CDR3 is built from 14 residues. In germline, CDR1 is SGHAT, CDR2 FQDESV (reference sequence). The DNA for the CDR3 is TGTGCCAGCAGCCCTAGGATGGGAGCCTACGAGCAGTACTTC. Protein: CASSPRMGAYEQYF.

The chain employs TRBV20-1 and TRBJ2-5; D uncertain. The CDR3 is 13 residues long. Trimming took 4 bases from V and 2 from J, leaving 11 bases between them. The germline V gene encodes CDR1 DFQATT and CDR2 SNEGSKA (reference sequence). The CDR3 here is CSAMRSLQETQYF. The DNA for the CDR3 is TGCAGTGCTATGAGGTCATTACAAGAGACCCAGTACTTC.

This chain uses TRBV6-5 with TRBJ1-5, with D uncertain. The CDR3 extends over 15 amino acids. Trimming stripped 2 bases from V and 2 bases from J, with 10 bases between. The germline V gene has CDR1 MNHEY and CDR2 SVGAGI. The CDR3 loop is CASSYGGSGNQPQHF. Written as DNA, the CDR3 is TGTGCCAGCAGTTACGGTGGCTCTGGCAATCAGCCCCAGCATTTT.

On this clonotype: It may be a read error: a sequence one base away is much more abundant. The chain couples TRBV24-1 to TRBJ1-2; D is unclear. Germline CDR1 KGHDR, CDR2 SFDVKD. The CDR3 is 11 amino acids. The CDR3 loop reads CASSDLQGYTF. As DNA, the CDR3 is TGTGCCAGCAGTGATTTGCAAGGCTACACCTTC.

This clonotype was found a few times. CDR3 DNA sequence: TGTGCCAGCAGCCAAGTTAACGAGCAGTACTTC. This sequence encodes CASSQVNEQYF. The chain is built from TRBV7-2 and TRBJ2-7, with D unclear. With 5 bases removed from V and 5 bases from J, the gap between germline ends came to 7 bases. Germline V CDR1 and CDR2: SGHTA, FQGNSA. The CDR3 is made up of 11 amino acids.

The sample holds many counts of this clonotype. This chain joins TRBV10-3 and TRBJ2-7; 10 bases line up with TRBD2. Trimming cost V 6 bases and J 1 base; bases outside gene matches: 9. The germline V gene encodes CDR1 ENHRY and CDR2 SYGVKD. This CDR3 spans 16 amino acids. In nucleotides, the CDR3 is TGTGCCATCAGGGGGGGTCTAGCGGGAGTGTCCTACGAGCAGTACTTC. Protein sequence: CAIRGGLAGVSYEQYF.

V usage is TRBV2 and J usage is TRBJ2-7; the match to TRBD1 covers 7 bases. The germline V gene has CDR1 SNHLY and CDR2 FYNNEI. With 8 bases clipped from V and 2 bases from J, the junction kept 15 bases outside the gene matches. CDR3 size: 16 residues. The DNA of the CDR3 is TGTGCCAGCTCACTTGTAGGTGGGACAGATACCTACGAGCAGTACTTC. It encodes CASSLVGGTDTYEQYF.

The sample holds a few counts of this clonotype. The chain uses TRBV19 and TRBJ1-3; no firm D call. CDR3 size: 15 residues. Looked up from germline, CDR1 is LNHDA and CDR2 is SQIVND (reference sequence). The V end lost 3 bases, the J end lost 2 bases, and 11 bases lay between the germline ends. CDR3 protein: CASSMIGEPGNTIYF. For the CDR3, the DNA is TGTGCCAGTAGTATGATTGGGGAACCTGGAAACACCATATATTTT.

This clonotype was observed a handful of times. One end of the junction does not line up with germline, which may come from a read error. V is TRBV7-2 and J is TRBJ1-1; no definite D call. Germline loops: CDR1 SGHTA, CDR2 FQGNSA. The CDR3 covers 13 residues. The CDR3 loop reads CASSLAGFAEAFF. The CDR3 nucleotides read TGTGCCAGCAGTTTAGCCGGCTTCGCTGAAGCTTTCTTT.

The chain carries TRBV7-2 and TRBJ1-1; 7 nucleotides agree with TRBD1. The CDR3 contains 15 residues. V dropped 5 bases and J dropped 1; count of bases not matched to a gene: 7. Germline loops: CDR1 SGHTA, CDR2 FQGNSA. In DNA form, the CDR3 reads TGTGCCAGCAGCCTTCGACAGGGTGAGAACACTGAAGCTTTCTTT. This translates into CASSLRQGENTEAFF.